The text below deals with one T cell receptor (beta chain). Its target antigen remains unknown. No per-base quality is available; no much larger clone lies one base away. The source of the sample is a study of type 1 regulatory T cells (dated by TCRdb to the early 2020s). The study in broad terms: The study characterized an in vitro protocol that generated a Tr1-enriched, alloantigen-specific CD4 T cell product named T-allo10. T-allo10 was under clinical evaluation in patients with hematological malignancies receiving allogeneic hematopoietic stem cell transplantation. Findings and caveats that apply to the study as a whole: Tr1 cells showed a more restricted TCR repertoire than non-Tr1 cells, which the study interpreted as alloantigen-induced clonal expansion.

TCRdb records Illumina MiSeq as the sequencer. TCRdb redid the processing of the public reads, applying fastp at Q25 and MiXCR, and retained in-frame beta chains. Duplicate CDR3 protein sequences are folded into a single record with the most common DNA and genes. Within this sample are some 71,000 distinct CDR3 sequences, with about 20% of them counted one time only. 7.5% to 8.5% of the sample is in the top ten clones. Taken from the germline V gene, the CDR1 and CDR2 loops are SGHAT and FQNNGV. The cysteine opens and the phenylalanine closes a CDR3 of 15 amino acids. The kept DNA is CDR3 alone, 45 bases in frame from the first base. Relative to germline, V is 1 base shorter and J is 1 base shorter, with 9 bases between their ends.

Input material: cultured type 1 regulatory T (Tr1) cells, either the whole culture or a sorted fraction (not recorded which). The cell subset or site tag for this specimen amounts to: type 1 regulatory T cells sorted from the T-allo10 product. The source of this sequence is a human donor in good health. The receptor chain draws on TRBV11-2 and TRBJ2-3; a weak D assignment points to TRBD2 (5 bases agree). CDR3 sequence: CASSLGGVGTDTQYF. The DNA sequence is TGTGCCAGCAGCTTAGGGGGAGTAGGCACAGATACGCAGTATTTT.